This passage covers 9 T cell receptor beta chains from one sample sequenced in a study of blood T cell repertoires in COVID-19. Profiling relied on immunoSEQ multiplex PCR, and the TCRdb table lists in-frame clones only, not all of them. This table has approximately 250,000 clones, 84% appearing once. Sequencing was performed on peripheral blood. Receptor source: a man aged 35 to 55 who had recovered from COVID-19.

This rearrangement joins TRBV7-9 to TRBJ1-1; D possibly corresponds to TRBD1 (6 bases). Germline V gene data show CDR1 as SEHNR and CDR2 as FQNEAQ (reference sequence). Trimming stripped 1 base from V and 7 bases from J, with 16 bases between. The CDR3 runs 15 residues. Here the CDR3 reads CASSLGLQGRGEAFF. CDR3 bases: TGTGCCAGCAGCTTAGGGCTCCAGGGGCGAGGTGAAGCTTTCTTT.

J is TRBJ2-1 and V is TRBV7-9; 13 bases match TRBD2. Per the germline V gene, CDR1 is SEHNR and CDR2 is FQNEAQ (reference sequence). Losses at the gene ends were 7 bases for V and 9 bases for J; bases not matched to a gene: 3. This CDR3 is 13 amino acids long. The CDR3 sequence: CASNGLAGAEQFF. The CDR3 DNA sequence: TGTGCCAGCAACGGACTAGCGGGGGCTGAGCAGTTCTTC. Based on the CDR3 plus reference TRBV7-9 and TRBJ2-1, the full variable domain is DTGVSQNPRHKITKRGQNVTFRCDPISEHNRLYWYRQTLGQGPEFLTYFQNEAQLEKSRLLSDRFSAERPKGSFSTLEIQRTEQGDSAMYLCASNGLAGAEQFFGPGTRLTVL.

The chain couples TRBV19 to TRBJ2-2, with 9 bases matching TRBD1. The CDR3 extends over 15 amino acids. The J segment lost 5 bases and the V segment lost 6 bases, leaving 7 bases of the junction unmatched. The V gene's germline CDR1 is LNHDA and CDR2 SQIVND (reference sequence). CDR3 coding DNA: TGTGCCAGTAGCCCACAGGGGGCGCGAACCGGGGAGCTGTTTTTT. Translating it yields CASSPQGARTGELFF. Filled out from reference TRBV19 and TRBJ2-2, the complete variable domain reads DGGITQSPKYLFRKEGQNVTLSCEQNLNHDAMYWYRQDPGQGLRLIYYSQIVNDFQKGDIAEGYSVSREKKESFPLTVTSAQKNPTAFYLCASSPQGARTGELFFGEGSRLTVL.

The chain links TRBV19 to TRBJ1-2, with D perhaps TRBD1 (5 bases). This CDR3 has 15 amino acids. Looked up from germline, CDR1 is LNHDA and CDR2 is SQIVND (reference sequence). V lost 6 bases and J lost 6, with 20 bases in between. CDR3 sequence (DNA): TGTGCCAGTAGCACCTTCAGGGTAAATCAAGATGGCTACACCTTC. Protein sequence: CASSTFRVNQDGYTF.

V is TRBV6-5 and J is TRBJ2-6; D is perhaps TRBD2 (5 bases). The CDR3 is made up of 15 amino acids. Deletions cut 8 bases from V and 1 base from J, with 12 bases between. Germline lookup yields CDR1 MNHEY and CDR2 SVGAGI. DNA of the CDR3: TGTGCCAGCGTCGGACTCTCATCTGGGGCCAACGTCCTGACTTTC. It codes for CASVGLSSGANVLTF.

The V call is TRBV5-5, the J call TRBJ2-7; TRBD1 matches at 8 bases. CDR1 and CDR2 (germline): SGHKS, YYEKEE (reference sequence). Trimming took 5 bases from V and 2 from J; bases not matched to a gene: 15. The length of the CDR3 is 17 residues. The CDR3 DNA reads TGTGCCAGCAGGCTTCTAGGAGCCGGGACAGGAACCTACGAGCAGTACTTC. This gives the protein CASRLLGAGTGTYEQYF.

The chain has TRBV5-8 and TRBJ1-1; D uncertain. Trimming pared 4 bases from V and 4 bases from J, leaving 17 bases between. The length of the CDR3 is 15 residues. The germline CDR1 and CDR2 sequences are SGHTS and YDEGEE. The CDR3: CASSPERGSSTEAFF. DNA for the CDR3: TGTGCCAGCAGCCCCGAGCGGGGTTCGAGCACTGAAGCTTTCTTT.

The rearrangement uses TRBV7-6 and TRBJ2-3, with D possibly being TRBD2 (6 bases). The CDR3 is 17 amino acids. The V gene lost 5 bases and the J gene lost 6 bases, with 24 bases spanning the gap. Germline values: CDR1 SGHVS, CDR2 FNYEAQ. CDR3 residues: CASSAQGGSGWEDTQYF. CDR3 nucleotides: TGTGCCAGCAGCGCCCAAGGAGGGAGCGGCTGGGAGGATACGCAGTATTTT.

V usage is TRBV2 and J usage is TRBJ2-7, with D tentatively TRBD2 (6 bases). The CDR3 sequence is 14 residues long. Germline V CDR1 and CDR2: SNHLY, FYNNEI. The V end lost 6 bases, the J end lost 0 bases, and 12 bases lay between the germline ends. CDR3 nucleotides: TGTGCCAGCAGGGGGGACTTACGCTCCTACGAGCAGTACTTC. Its protein product is CASRGDLRSYEQYF.